This T cell receptor beta chain originates from a study of neurological immune-mediated disorders. General observations from the study: None of the CDR3 amino acid sequences of expanded clones were shared across subjects, and this suggested private repertoires in all groups.

MiXCR, run by TCRdb on the 5' RACE reads, gives a single entry per CDR3 protein. The sample includes 72,000 or so distinct CDR3 sequences, approximately 17% of them seen just once. This CDR3 comprises 11 residues. V was pared by 6 bases and J by 7 bases, with 9 bases between. Germline V gene sequence: CDR1 SNHLY, CDR2 FYNNEI. At least ten counts were recorded for this clonotype. No antigen is known for it. The TCR was taken from a woman in her forties in good health. The chain recombines TRBV2 with TRBJ1-2; D remains unclear. The specimen was PBMCs. The DNA of the CDR3 is TGTGCCAGCAGGGAGGAGGGTGGCTACACCTTC. Amino acids: CASREEGGYTF.